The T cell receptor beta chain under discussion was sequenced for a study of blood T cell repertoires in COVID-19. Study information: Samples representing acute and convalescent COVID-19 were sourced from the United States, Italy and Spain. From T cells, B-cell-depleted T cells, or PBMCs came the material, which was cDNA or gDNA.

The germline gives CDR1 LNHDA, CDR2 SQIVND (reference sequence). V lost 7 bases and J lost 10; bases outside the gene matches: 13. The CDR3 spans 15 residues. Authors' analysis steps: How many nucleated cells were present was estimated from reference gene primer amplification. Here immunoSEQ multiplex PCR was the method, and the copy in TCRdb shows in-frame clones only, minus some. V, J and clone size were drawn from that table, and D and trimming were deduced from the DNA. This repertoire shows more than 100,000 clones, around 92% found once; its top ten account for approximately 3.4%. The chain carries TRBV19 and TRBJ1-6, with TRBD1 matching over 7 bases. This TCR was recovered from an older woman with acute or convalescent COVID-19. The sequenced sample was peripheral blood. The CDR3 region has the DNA TGTGCCAGTAACCCGACAGGGCCTTCGAGATCACCCCTCCACTTT. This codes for CASNPTGPSRSPLHF. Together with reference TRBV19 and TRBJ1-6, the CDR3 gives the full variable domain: DGGITQSPKYLFRKEGQNVTLSCEQNLNHDAMYWYRQDPGQGLRLIYYSQIVNDFQKGDIAEGYSVSREKKESFPLTVTSAQKNPTAFYLCASNPTGPSRSPLHFGNGTRLTVT.